The 5 T cell receptor beta chains listed next were all sequenced from one sample in a study of CD8 T cells in ankylosing spondylitis. Findings and limits, study-wide: It appeared that ankylosing spondylitis blood was characterized by a TCR beta motif of 8 or 9 highly homologous variants.

Their specific antigens are unknown. MiXCR, run by TCRdb on the 5' RACE reads, gives a single entry per CDR3 protein. The sample records roughly 700,000 distinct CDR3 sequences, around 19% being singletons. Sequenced sample: blood, either unsorted or a sorted T cell fraction (not recorded which). These receptors all stem from a male donor with ankylosing spondylitis.

This chain connects TRBV7-2 to TRBJ2-3; 8 bases are a match to TRBD2. Germline CDR1 reads SGHTA; CDR2 reads FQGNSA. Trimming took 1 base from V and 1 from J; bases not matched to a gene: 4. The CDR3 loop spans 16 amino acids. Here the CDR3 reads CASSLGGLVGTDTQYF. CDR3 DNA: TGTGCCAGCAGCTTAGGGGGACTAGTGGGCACAGATACGCAGTATTTT.

This clonotype has only a few counts. This chain links TRBV7-6 with TRBJ1-2, with 9 bases identical to TRBD1. V shed 5 bases, J shed 3 bases, and the junction held 13 bases outside the gene matches. This CDR3 is 17 amino acids long. Germline lookup yields CDR1 SGHVS and CDR2 FNYEAQ. The CDR3 DNA reads as TGTGCCAGCAGCCTTGCTCCGGGGACAGGGTCATACTATGGCTACACCTTC. Amino acids: CASSLAPGTGSYYGYTF.

This clonotype was counted many times. The rearrangement links TRBV3-1 to TRBJ1-2, with unresolved D. V dropped 5 bases and J dropped 5 bases, with 12 bases sitting between them. The V gene's germline CDR1 is LGHDT and CDR2 YNNKEL (reference sequence). The CDR3 contains 13 residues. The CDR3 coding sequence is TGTGCCAGCAGCTACGGGAGTTCGTATGGCTACACCTTC. This gives the protein CASSYGSSYGYTF.

This clonotype was counted a few times. The genes are TRBV5-1 and TRBJ2-5; no reliable D call. Trimming pared 0 bases from V and 5 bases from J, leaving 11 bases between. Per the germline V gene, CDR1 is SGHRS and CDR2 is YFSETQ. The CDR3 sequence is 14 residues long. CDR3 in DNA: TGCGCCAGCAGCTTGGGTCATACCCAGGAGACCCAGTACTTC. It translates to CASSLGHTQETQYF. Variable domain in full (rest from reference TRBV5-1 and TRBJ2-5): KAGVTQTPRYLIKTRGQQVTLSCSPISGHRSVSWYQQTPGQGLQFLFEYFSETQRNKGNFPGRFSGRQFSNSRSEMNVSTLELGDSALYLCASSLGHTQETQYFGPGTRLLVL.

Ten or more counts support this clonotype. The chain uses TRBV12-3 or TRBV12-4 and TRBJ2-1, with 10 nucleotides matching TRBD2. The CDR3 loop spans 15 amino acids. J lost 7 bases, V lost 1 base, and 4 bases had no gene match. This CDR3 reads CASSLGAGGLNEQFF. The CDR3 DNA reads as TGTGCCAGCAGTTTAGGAGCGGGGGGGCTTAATGAGCAGTTCTTC.